This TCR beta chain is drawn from a study of early T cells in non-severe SARS-CoV-2 infection (dated by TCRdb to the early 2020s). Context from the whole study: Because TCR sequencing was done on bulk RNA from unsorted whole blood, the alpha and beta chains could not be paired.

A case-control design nested within a healthcare worker cohort in London, UK, was used, with weekly nasopharyngeal swab PCR tests and blood sampling performed. Healthcare workers were recruited between 23 and 31 March 2020, during the week of the UK lockdown, and were followed weekly for up to about 15 weeks. The CDR3 measures 13 amino acids from cysteine to phenylalanine. Just the 39-base CDR3 DNA is kept, in frame starting at base 1. According to the germline V gene (reference sequence), CDR1 reads SGHAT and CDR2 reads FQDESV. V gives up 3 bases and J gives up 1 base, and the segment between their germline ends measures 6 bases. As to this clonotype: What antigen it recognizes has not been identified. No base qualities exist here, and no much larger clone lies one base off it.

Library preparation used 5' RACE. Reads for this sample came from a NextSeq 500. To correct for sequencing error and PCR bias, the TCR library protocol tagged individual cDNA molecules with unique molecular identifiers. Sequencing covered both TCR alpha and beta chains, and within each sample the abundances of alpha and beta sequences were tightly co-correlated. The authors' pipeline ran thus. Decombinator V4 was used to perform V gene, J gene and CDR3 annotation of TCR sequences. Expanded TCRs were defined as changing significantly between any two time points under a Poisson model with p below 0.0001. TCR abundances were normalised to the total number of TCRs sequenced in each sample and reported as counts per million. MAIT TCRs were defined by TRAV1-2 paired with TRAJ12, TRAJ20 or TRAJ33, and iNKT TCRs by TRAV10 paired with TRAJ18. VDJdb, accessed 1 November 2021, was searched for CMV, EBV and SARS-CoV-2 annotated TCRs, with TCRs annotated for multiple antigens excluded. TCRdb passed the public sequencing reads through fastp at Q25 and MiXCR, retaining productive beta sequences. CDR3 protein duplicates are merged, each entry listing the most common genes and DNA. The V and J calls and clone size are TCRdb's, not the authors'. This sample holds 66,000 or so distinct CDR3 sequences; approximately 13% were observed only once. Of the sample, about 8% is held by the ten largest clones.

What the research found in general, with its limitations: VDJdb matching was skewed toward anti-spike CD8 responses and likely underestimated virus-specific expansions by missing private and CD4 specificities.

Specimen: whole blood. This TCR was sampled from an adult who was a healthcare worker with PCR-confirmed SARS-CoV-2 infection or an uninfected control (not recorded which). The rearrangement combines TRBV11-1 with TRBJ1-1, with the D gene not confidently named. The CDR3: CASSLEENTEAFF. The DNA is as follows: TGTGCCAGCAGCTTGGAGGAGAACACTGAAGCTTTCTTT.